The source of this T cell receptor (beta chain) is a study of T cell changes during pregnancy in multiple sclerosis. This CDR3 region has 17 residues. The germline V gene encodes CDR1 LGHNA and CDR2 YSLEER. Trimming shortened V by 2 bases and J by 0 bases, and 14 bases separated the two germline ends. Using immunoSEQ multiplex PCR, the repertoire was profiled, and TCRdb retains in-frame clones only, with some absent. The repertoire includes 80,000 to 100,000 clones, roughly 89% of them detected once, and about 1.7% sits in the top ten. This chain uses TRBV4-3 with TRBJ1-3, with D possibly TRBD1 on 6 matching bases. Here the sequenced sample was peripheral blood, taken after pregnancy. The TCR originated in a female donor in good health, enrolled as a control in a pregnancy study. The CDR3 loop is CASSQLTGPYSGNTIYF. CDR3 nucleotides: TGCGCCAGCAGCCAATTAACAGGGCCGTACTCTGGAAACACCATATATTTT.